This is a list of T cell receptor beta chains from one sample in a study of early stage breast cancer tumors. Libraries were prepared by immunoSEQ multiplex PCR; TCRdb keeps only in-frame clonotypes and omits some of them. Of about 11,000 clones in the sample, around 73% were seen once. Input material: breast tumor tissue. All receptors come from a middle-aged person with breast cancer. CDR3s include the opening cysteine and the closing phenylalanine or tryptophan. D genes are given only for firm matches. Clone size is stated in some rows and not others, as once, few, many or a class when expanded.

j_call v_call d_call cdr3_length clone_size cdr3_nt cdr3_aa
TRBJ1-1 TRBV27 - 15 - TGTGCCAGCAGTTCGCATTCCCTGAGGGGCACTGAAGCTTTCTTT CASSSHSLRGTEAFF
TRBJ2-1 TRBV7-2 TRBD1 18 - TGTGCCAGCAGCCCGACAGGGGCCCTTCCGGAGGGGGGCAATGAGCAGTTCTTC CASSPTGALPEGGNEQFF
TRBJ2-2 TRBV27 - 13 - TGTGCCAGCAGTCCCGGGATTGCCGGGGAGCTGTTTTTT CASSPGIAGELFF
TRBJ1-1 TRBV2 TRBD1 13 - TGTGCCAGCAGGGGGACAGGGGGCACTGAAGCTTTCTTT CASRGTGGTEAFF
TRBJ1-3 TRBV2 - 13 - TGTGCCAGCAGCCAGGGGAGGGGAAACACCATATATTTT CASSQGRGNTIYF
TRBJ1-5 TRBV2 - 14 - TGTGCCAGCAGCCCCCGGGGGGGCGGTCAGCCCCAGCATTTT CASSPRGGGQPQHF
TRBJ2-2 TRBV5-4 - 13 - TGTGCCAGCCTTTCTCGGGGTTCAGGGGAGCTGTTTTTT CASLSRGSGELFF
TRBJ2-7 TRBV18 TRBD2 15 few TGTGCCAGCTCACCCGAATATCTAGCGGGAGATGAGCAGTACTTC CASSPEYLAGDEQYF
TRBJ2-1 TRBV5-8 TRBD2 18 - TGTGCCAGCAGCTACCGATCCAGCGGGAGGGCTTTCTACAATGAGCAGTTCTTC CASSYRSSGRAFYNEQFF
TRBJ1-1 TRBV29-1 - 11 - TGCAGCGTTGAAGATGAGGCAGAAGCTTTCTTT CSVEDEAEAFF
TRBJ2-3 TRBV9 - 14 - TGTGCCAGCAGCGTAGAGGGGCGCACAGATACGCAGTATTTT CASSVEGRTDTQYF
TRBJ1-1 TRBV29-1 - 15 - TGCAGCGTTGAAGATCTGTCGGGACACGAAACTGAAGCTTTCTTT CSVEDLSGHETEAFF
TRBJ2-5 TRBV7-2 TRBD1 16 - TGTGCCAGCAGCTTACAGACAGGGGGGCTCCAAGAGACCCAGTACTTC CASSLQTGGLQETQYF
TRBJ2-3 TRBV14 TRBD1 16 - TGTGCCAGCAGCCAAGGGGACAGGGGGTATTCAGATACGCAGTATTTT CASSQGDRGYSDTQYF
TRBJ2-1 TRBV6-4 - 14 - TGTGCCAGCAGTGAGGTTAGCGGCGGGAATGAGCAGTTCTTC CASSEVSGGNEQFF
TRBJ2-7 TRBV7-2 TRBD2 14 - TGTGCCAGCAGATCTAGCGGGGGGACCTACGAGCAGTACTTC CASRSSGGTYEQYF
TRBJ2-7 TRBV2 TRBD2 16 - TGTGCCAGCAGTCTCGGAACCGAGCGGGGAGCTGGGGAGCAGTACTTC CASSLGTERGAGEQYF
TRBJ2-3 TRBV5-6 - 12 - TGTGCCAGCAGCGTAAACACAGATACGCAGTATTTT CASSVNTDTQYF
TRBJ1-4 TRBV5-1 - 13 - TGCGCCAGCAGCTTCGGAGCTAATGAAAAACTGTTTTTT CASSFGANEKLFF
TRBJ1-1 TRBV6-1 TRBD1 17 once TGTGCCAGCAGTGGGGTTGGACAGGTTCGGAGCGGGACTGAAGCTTTCTTT CASSGVGQVRSGTEAFF
TRBJ1-2 TRBV27 TRBD1 16 - TGTGCCAGCAGTTCCCTCGGACAGGGAAAGATATATGGCTACACCTTC CASSSLGQGKIYGYTF
TRBJ2-3 TRBV27 - 13 - TGTGCCAGCAGGGATCTGGCGGGAGATACGCAGTATTTT CASRDLAGDTQYF
TRBJ1-2 TRBV7-9 - 14 - TGTGCCAGCAGCTCGGGCAGCGAGAACTATGGCTACACCTTC CASSSGSENYGYTF
TRBJ2-3 TRBV7-7 - 13 - TGTGCTAGTAGCGTTACGGACACAGATACGCAGTATTTT CASSVTDTDTQYF
TRBJ2-2 TRBV10-1 - 16 - TGCGCCAGCAGTGACTCGACAGACGCGAACACCGGGGAGCTGTTTTTT CASSDSTDANTGELFF
TRBJ2-1 TRBV11-3 TRBD1 15 - TGTGCCAGCAGCTTTCCGGGACAGGGATACAATGAGCAGTTCTTC CASSFPGQGYNEQFF
TRBJ1-4 TRBV30 - 13 - TGTGCCTGGAGTGTCCGAGGGGATGAAAAACTGTTTTTT CAWSVRGDEKLFF